This T cell receptor beta chain emerged from a study of blood T cells in healthy people across ages. Study in general: For every two T cells, template switching captured about one barcoded beta molecule.

In its sample, this clonotype was seen a few times. The antigen is unknown. The study, taken as a whole, reports: As age increased, TCR beta diversity per million T cells fell in a roughly linear fashion.

This CDR3 region has 15 residues. The germline gives CDR1 MGHRA, CDR2 YSYEKL. Trimming removed 0 bases at V and 8 bases at J, with 16 bases between. PCR was performed a second time for about 7 to 12 cycles using a sample-barcoded 5' primer and a J-beta primer mix. TCRdb itself ran the 5' RACE reads through MiXCR, one entry per CDR3 protein. The table has about a million distinct CDR3 sequences, under 50% seen once; the top ten hold over 10%. This clonotype was sampled from a young man in good health. The source material was blood. The J gene is TRBJ1-2, the V gene TRBV4-1; weak D call: TRBD1 (5 bases). The DNA of the CDR3 is TGCGCCAGCAGCCAAGATTCGAGACAGATTGAAGGCTACACCTTC. Residues: CASSQDSRQIEGYTF.